The clone carrying this T cell receptor (beta chain) occurred many times. Its cognate antigen is unknown. Libraries for TCR beta were made by quantitative 5'-RACE with molecular barcodes. TCRdb re-analysed the 5' RACE reads in MiXCR, keeping a single row per CDR3 protein. The sample records 200,000 to 300,000 distinct CDR3 sequences, more than 20% being singletons. Germline V CDR1 and CDR2: MNHEY, SVGEGT. CDR3 length equals 14 residues. Trimming removed 8 bases from V and 2 bases from J; junction bases left unmatched: 3. The data are from a study of CD8 T cells in ankylosing spondylitis. Study-wide points: Past studies reported some motif variants in reactive arthritis synovial fluid and blood. About 8 highly homologous variants made up a TCR beta motif, and this motif appeared characteristic of ankylosing spondylitis blood. Reportedly, disease-linked clones are significantly enriched in ankylosing spondylitis patients' matched synovial fluid.

The rearrangement uses TRBV6-2 or TRBV6-3 and TRBJ2-3, with TRBD2 matching over 11 bases. Sequencing input: blood, either unsorted or a sorted T cell fraction (not recorded which). This TCR was sampled from a male donor with ankylosing spondylitis or in good health (not recorded which). In nucleotides, the CDR3 is TGTGCCAGCGGGACTAGCGGATCCACAGATACGCAGTATTTT. Translation: CASGTSGSTDTQYF.